A selection of T cell receptor beta chains follows, all from one sample in a study of CD8+ T cells in alopecia areata. TCRdb keeps only in-frame clones here, not all; method: immunoSEQ multiplex PCR. The sample lists about 140,000 clones, 70% to 90% occurring once. The sequences come from CD8+ T cells sorted from blood, collected at week 4, from a patient treated with tofacitinib. The origin of the receptors is a human donor with alopecia areata. CDR3s include the opening cysteine and the closing phenylalanine or tryptophan. D genes are given only for firm matches. Not all rows give a size; the values are once, few, many and, for expanded clones, a class.

>TRBJ2-2|TRBV25-1|.|TRBD1
CASRTGGSGELFF
TGTGCCAGCAGAACAGGGGGCAGCGGGGAGCTGTTTTTT
>TRBJ2-7|TRBV2|.|.
CASSDKLRAGPIYEQYF
TGTGCCAGCAGTGACAAGCTTAGGGCAGGTCCGATCTACGAGCAGTACTTC
>TRBJ2-1|TRBV11-2|.|.
CASSLKRLSSYNEQFF
TGTGCCAGCAGCTTAAAGCGGCTCAGCTCCTACAATGAGCAGTTCTTC
>TRBJ2-5|TRBV9|.|.
CASSSSKEVTQYF
TGTGCCAGCAGCTCTTCTAAGGAAGTCACCCAGTACTTC
>TRBJ2-1|TRBV9|once|TRBD2
CASSPQWDYYNEQFF
TGTGCCAGCAGCCCTCAATGGGACTACTACAATGAGCAGTTCTTC
>TRBJ2-3|TRBV7-9|.|.
CASSLVWLNTDTQYF
TGTGCCAGCAGCTTAGTGTGGTTAAACACAGATACGCAGTATTTT
>TRBJ2-2|TRBV6-5|once|TRBD2
CASSWTSGGAGELFF
TGTGCCAGCAGTTGGACTAGCGGGGGGGCCGGGGAGCTGTTTTTT
>TRBJ2-2|TRBV29-1|.|.
CSVSGGNTGELFF
TGCAGCGTTTCTGGGGGGAACACCGGGGAGCTGTTTTTT
>TRBJ1-3|TRBV2|.|.
CASTFRGGNTIYF
TGTGCCAGCACCTTTCGCGGGGGAAACACCATATATTTT
>TRBJ2-7|TRBV27|.|.
CASSLSWTSYEQYF
TGTGCCAGCAGTTTATCCTGGACAAGTTACGAGCAGTACTTC
>TRBJ2-7|TRBV30|.|TRBD2
CAWSQKPGTSGYEQYF
TGTGCCTGGAGCCAGAAACCCGGGACTAGCGGTTACGAGCAGTACTTC
>TRBJ1-6|TRBV27|.|.
CASSPPRGSYNSPLHF
TGTGCCAGCAGTCCACCCCGGGGTTCCTATAATTCACCCCTCCACTTT
>TRBJ2-5|TRBV28|few|.
CASSSRDTAQETQYF
TGTGCCAGCAGCTCCCGGGACACCGCCCAAGAGACCCAGTACTTC
>TRBJ2-2|TRBV9|.|.
CASSSSGNTGELFF
.
>TRBJ2-2|TRBV14|.|.
CASSQAYENTGELFF
TGTGCCAGCAGCCAAGCTTACGAGAACACCGGGGAGCTGTTTTTT
>TRBJ1-5|TRBV5-6|.|.
CASSPGGRGNQPQHF
TGTGCCAGCAGCCCCGGAGGGCGAGGGAATCAGCCCCAGCATTTT
>TRBJ2-1|TRBV5-4|.|.
CASSLLGNEQFF
TGTGCCAGCAGCTTGTTGGGAAATGAGCAGTTCTTC
>TRBJ1-5|TRBV9|.|TRBD1
CASSVDGTGHRPQHF
TGTGCCAGCAGCGTAGACGGGACAGGGCACCGGCCCCAGCATTTT
>TRBJ2-2|TRBV11-2|once|.
CASNNPSGELFF
TGTGCCAGCAATAACCCCTCCGGGGAGCTGTTTTTT
>TRBJ2-1|TRBV2|.|.
CASSETGRGWFNEQFF
TGTGCCAGCAGTGAAACCGGCCGGGGGTGGTTCAATGAGCAGTTCTTC
>TRBJ2-7|TRBV7-2|.|.
CASSPQIPEQYF
TGTGCCAGCAGCCCCCAAATCCCCGAGCAGTACTTC
>TRBJ2-7|TRBV7-9|.|.
CASSSKTAASSYEQYF
TGTGCCAGCAGCAGCAAGACAGCCGCAAGCTCCTACGAGCAGTACTTC
>TRBJ2-7|TRBV7-8|.|TRBD2
CASSSSGGSTYEQYF
TGTGCCAGCAGCTCCTCCGGCGGGAGTACGTACGAGCAGTACTTC
>TRBJ2-2|TRBV7-9|.|TRBD1
CASSSTSGTGGTGELFF
TGTGCCAGCAGCTCCACATCCGGGACAGGGGGCACCGGGGAGCTGTTTTTT
>TRBJ2-7|TRBV5-6|.|.
CASSLWGTYEQYF
TGTGCCAGCAGCTTGTGGGGGACCTACGAGCAGTACTTC
>TRBJ2-3|TRBV25-1|.|TRBD1
CASSGTGSTDTQYF
TGTGCCAGCTCTGGGACAGGGAGCACAGATACGCAGTATTTT